One and the same sample provided the 23 T cell receptor beta chains below, sequenced in a study of blood T cell repertoires in COVID-19. The protocol was immunoSEQ multiplex PCR, while the TCRdb copy is restricted to in-frame clones and leaves out a portion. The top ten clones hold about 2.9% of a sample with over 60,000 clones, over 75% of them seen once. Sequencing input: peripheral blood. The receptors come from a man in his 70s with active or convalescent COVID-19.

This chain links TRBV28 with TRBJ2-5; 7 nucleotides align to TRBD1. CDR1 and CDR2 (germline): MDHEN, SYDVKM. The J segment lost 5 bases and the V segment lost 6 bases, leaving 6 bases of the junction unmatched. CDR3 length: 13 amino acids. This chain's CDR3 is CASSITGEETQYF. The CDR3 nucleotides are TGTGCCAGCAGCATTACAGGGGAGGAGACCCAGTACTTC.

The chain links TRBV11-2 to TRBJ1-6, with D possibly matching TRBD1 (5 bases). Deletions cut 5 bases from V and 4 bases from J, with 6 bases between. This CDR3 is built from 13 residues. The germline gives CDR1 SGHAT, CDR2 FQNNGV. The CDR3 here is CASSRQYNSPLHF. The CDR3, as DNA: TGTGCCAGCAGCCGACAGTATAATTCACCCCTCCACTTT.

This clone appeared once. This chain connects TRBV7-3 to TRBJ2-3; TRBD2 is a possible D gene (6 bases). The germline V gene has CDR1 SGHTA and CDR2 FQGTGA. V lost 4 bases to trimming and J lost 6 bases, with 20 bases between them. This CDR3 has 16 residues. This CDR3 reads CASSYLPRGLGDTQYF. The CDR3 DNA reads TGTGCCAGCAGCTACCTTCCGCGGGGCCTAGGCGATACGCAGTATTTT.

The rearrangement links TRBV7-9 to TRBJ2-7; TRBD1 matches 7 bases. J lost 1 base, V lost 5 bases, and 8 bases had no gene match. The germline V gene has CDR1 SEHNR and CDR2 FQNEAQ (reference sequence). This CDR3 has 15 residues. CDR3 sequence reads: CASSLGTGASYEQYF. CDR3 DNA: TGTGCCAGCAGCCTTGGAACAGGGGCTTCCTACGAGCAGTACTTC.

This clone was picked up one time. The chain recombines TRBV19 with TRBJ1-1, with 7 bases fitting TRBD1. After removal of 2 bases from V and 1 base from J, the junction contained 1 base not matched to a gene. Germline CDR1 and CDR2: LNHDA and SQIVND (reference sequence). CDR3 length: 14 amino acids. The CDR3 spells CASSIYRGNTEAFF. As DNA, the CDR3 is TGTGCCAGTAGTATATACAGGGGGAACACTGAAGCTTTCTTT.

The rearrangement links TRBV18 to TRBJ2-1; 8 bases match TRBD2. The germline V gene encodes CDR1 KGHSH and CDR2 LQKENI. V shed 6 bases, J shed 8 bases, and the junction held 12 bases outside the gene matches. The CDR3 length is 15 residues. This CDR3 is CASSHEFGRADEQFF. CDR3 coding DNA: TGTGCCAGCTCGCACGAGTTCGGGAGGGCTGATGAGCAGTTCTTC.

This chain uses TRBV15 with TRBJ2-5; 7 bases map to TRBD1. In germline, CDR1 is LNHNV, CDR2 YYDKDF (reference sequence). The J segment lost 2 bases and the V segment lost 2 bases, leaving 5 bases of the junction unmatched. This CDR3 region has 15 residues. CDR3 DNA sequence: TGTGCCACCAGCAGATCCGGGACAGTACAAGAGACCCAGTACTTC. It yields the protein CATSRSGTVQETQYF.

The chain uses TRBV30 and TRBJ1-2; 8 nucleotides line up with TRBD1. Looked up from germline, CDR1 is GTSNPN and CDR2 is SVGIG (reference sequence). Trimming at V came to 3 bases and at J to 8 bases, leaving 2 bases not matched to a gene. The CDR3 has 11 amino acids. The CDR3 loop reads CAWSRGHGYTF. The CDR3 DNA follows: TGTGCCTGGAGCAGGGGGCACGGCTACACCTTC.

The V gene is TRBV11-2, the J gene TRBJ2-3; D might be TRBD2 (5 bases). Germline-derived CDR1 and CDR2 are SGHAT and FQNNGV. This CDR3 spans 11 amino acids. V was cut by 6 bases and J by 6 bases, with 7 bases left in between. CDR3: CASRGADTQYF. The CDR3 DNA is TGTGCCAGCAGGGGAGCGGATACGCAGTATTTT.

This chain connects TRBV7-3 to TRBJ2-2; 9 bases fit TRBD1. This CDR3 spans 15 amino acids. CDR1 and CDR2 from the germline V gene are SGHTA and FQGTGA. V lost 6 bases to trimming and J lost 1 base; unmatched junction nucleotides: 3. The CDR3: CASRAGQGNTGELFF. The DNA of the CDR3 is TGTGCCAGCAGGGCGGGACAGGGGAACACCGGGGAGCTGTTTTTT.

The chain is built from TRBV6-6 and TRBJ1-2; 9 bases are shared with TRBD1. Germline assignment: CDR1 MNHNY and CDR2 SVGAGI (reference sequence). V trimming: 8 bases; J trimming: 4 bases; junction bases outside the gene matches: 8. The CDR3 loop spans 14 amino acids. The CDR3 reads CASAPGQGFYGYTF. CDR3 nucleotides: TGTGCCAGCGCTCCGGGACAGGGTTTCTATGGCTACACCTTC.

This clone was detected once. The CDR3 DNA is TGTGCCTCGCCCGGGACAGCTATATTCACCTACGAGCAGTACTTC. This codes for CASPGTAIFTYEQYF. The genes are TRBV24-1 and TRBJ2-7; TRBD1 agrees at 7 bases. V shed 12 bases and J 2 bases; nucleotides not matched to a gene: 15. CDR3 length: 15 amino acids. The germline V gene encodes CDR1 KGHDR and CDR2 SFDVKD.

The rearrangement links TRBV9 to TRBJ1-3, with 8 bases matching TRBD1. The CDR3 contains 17 residues. In germline, CDR1 is SGDLS, CDR2 YYNGEE. V lost 4 bases, J lost 4 bases, and 13 bases stayed unmatched. As DNA, the CDR3 is TGTGCCAGCAGCCCGGGGACAGGCTGGGGCTCCGGAAACACCATATATTTT. Its protein is CASSPGTGWGSGNTIYF.

The chain recombines TRBV11-2 with TRBJ2-5; 13 bases are a match to TRBD2. The germline gives CDR1 SGHAT, CDR2 FQNNGV. V lost 4 bases to trimming and J lost 2 bases; unmatched junction nucleotides: 4. This CDR3 contains 16 residues. The CDR3 DNA reads as TGTGCCAGCAGCTCCAGGGGACTAGCGGGACAAGAGACCCAGTACTTC. It is translated as CASSSRGLAGQETQYF.

This chain joins TRBV5-1 and TRBJ2-3; D may be TRBD2 (5 bases). CDR1 and CDR2 (germline): SGHRS, YFSETQ. CDR3 length: 15 residues. V lost 0 bases to trimming and J lost 6 bases, with 14 bases between them. CDR3 residues: CASSLALTSPDTQYF. The CDR3 nucleotides are TGCGCCAGCAGCTTGGCGCTCACTAGTCCCGATACGCAGTATTTT.

This rearrangement joins TRBV5-1 to TRBJ2-1; 9 positions agree with TRBD2. The CDR3 covers 17 residues. Germline CDR1 SGHRS, CDR2 YFSETQ. V shed 4 bases, J shed 6 bases, and the junction held 14 bases outside the gene matches. CDR3 sequence (DNA): TGCGCCAGCAGCCGGGGGGCTAGCGGGACCCGCTTCAATGAGCAGTTCTTC. Translating it yields CASSRGASGTRFNEQFF.

The chain is built from TRBV19 and TRBJ1-1; the match to TRBD1 covers 8 bases. CDR1 LNHDA and CDR2 SQIVND come from the germline V gene (reference sequence). Losses at the gene ends were 8 bases for V and 3 bases for J; bases not matched to a gene: 2. The CDR3 length is 12 residues. This CDR3 is CASRQGHTEAFF. For the CDR3, the DNA is TGTGCCAGTCGACAGGGGCACACTGAAGCTTTCTTT.

This clone was picked up one time. The rearrangement uses TRBV19 and TRBJ1-6, with 9 nucleotides matching TRBD1. From germline, CDR1 is LNHDA and CDR2 SQIVND (reference sequence). The CDR3 totals 14 residues. V shed 9 bases, J shed 8 bases, and the junction held 8 bases outside the gene matches. This CDR3 reads CASRQGVTDSPLHF. The CDR3 DNA follows: TGTGCCAGCCGACAGGGGGTAACTGATTCACCCCTCCACTTT.

The V gene is TRBV20-1, the J gene TRBJ2-7; no clear D gene. Germline CDR1 is DFQATT and CDR2 is SNEGSKA (reference sequence). This CDR3 contains 11 residues. The V gene lost 0 bases and the J gene lost 9 bases, with 9 bases spanning the gap. In DNA form, the CDR3 reads TGCAGTGCTAGAGAGGTCGAGTTGCAGTACTTC. It encodes CSAREVELQYF.

This sequence joins TRBV7-2 and TRBJ1-1, with a tentative D call TRBD1 (6 bases). V gave up 2 bases and J gave up 2 bases, with 12 bases separating them. The CDR3 has 15 amino acids. Germline-derived CDR1 and CDR2 are SGHTA and FQGNSA. In nucleotides, the CDR3 is TGTGCCAGCAGCTTAACGACAGGAGTTAACACTGAAGCTTTCTTT. As protein: CASSLTTGVNTEAFF.

The chain employs TRBV28 and TRBJ2-1; D is unresolved. Trimming stripped 5 bases from V and 0 bases from J, with 11 bases between. CDR3 length: 15 amino acids. Germline assignment: CDR1 MDHEN and CDR2 SYDVKM. The DNA for the CDR3 is TGTGCCAGCAGTCCTTCGGTCCCCTCCTACAATGAGCAGTTCTTC. Translated: CASSPSVPSYNEQFF.

This clone was seen only once. The gene calls are TRBV10-2 and TRBJ1-4; D not resolved. Germline values: CDR1 WSHSY, CDR2 SAAADI. Trimming stripped 6 bases from V and 8 bases from J, with 16 bases between. This CDR3 has 14 residues. CDR3 amino acids: CASSERWGGEKLFF. The CDR3 DNA reads TGCGCCAGCAGCGAACGCTGGGGAGGGGAAAAACTGTTTTTT.

This chain connects TRBV6-1 to TRBJ1-4; D is ambiguous. Trimming cost V 1 base and J 7 bases, with 10 bases left between them. The CDR3 covers 14 residues. Germline CDR1 reads MNHNS; CDR2 reads SASEGT. CDR3 sequence (DNA): TGTGCCAGCAGTGAAGGGACTTCTTCTGAAAAACTGTTTTTT. It specifies CASSEGTSSEKLFF.